This T cell receptor (beta chain) was profiled in a study of identical twins. Findings and limits, study-wide: Partly confounded zero-insertion analyses could result from invariant MAIT and iNKT cells. Abundant beta clonotypes from cord blood had fewer insertions, unlike memory repertoires, which showed none.

The J segment lost 3 bases and the V segment lost 0 bases, leaving 3 bases of the junction unmatched. Per the germline V gene, CDR1 is SGHNT and CDR2 is YENEEA. The CDR3 length is 17 residues. TCRdb used MiXCR to reprocess the 5' RACE reads, holding one entry per CDR3 protein. The table includes roughly 490,000 distinct CDR3 sequences, approximately 15% detected once. In this sample, this clonotype turned up a few times. Its specificity is unknown. The same sample was also studied in work on yellow fever vaccine responses in identical twins.

Material: CD4+ T cells sorted from blood. The chain links TRBV11-3 to TRBJ2-2, with 11 bases lining up with TRBD2. The source is a woman under 30 in good health. CDR3 amino acids: CASSLEQLAGDTGELFF. CDR3 sequence (DNA): TGTGCCAGCAGCTTAGAGCAACTAGCGGGGGACACCGGGGAGCTGTTTTTT.